The entry below describes one TCR beta chain. TCRdb's table, derived via immunoSEQ multiplex PCR, lists solely in-frame clones and lacks some. The table lists around 69,000 clones, roughly 83% of them singletons, with 7.5% to 9% in the top ten. This entry belongs to a study of blood T cell repertoires in COVID-19. Study-wide context: Nucleic acid was either cDNA or gDNA, and it came from T cells, B-cell-depleted T cells, or PBMCs.

This TCR came from a man in his fifties or sixties with active COVID-19. The sequenced material came from peripheral blood.

The CDR3 is CASAAGGAGHQETQYF. The CDR3 coding sequence is TGTGCCAGCGCCGCGGGGGGGGCGGGGCACCAAGAGACCCAGTACTTC. V usage is TRBV11-3 and J usage is TRBJ2-5, with TRBD2 matching over 9 bases. V shed 8 bases, J shed 0 bases, and the junction held 10 bases outside the gene matches. This CDR3 spans 16 amino acids. Per germline, CDR1 SGHNT and CDR2 YENEEA.